This TCR beta chain is drawn from a study of blood T cell repertoires in COVID-19. Whole-study context: Samples representing acute and convalescent COVID-19 were sourced from the United States, Italy and Spain. Sources were T cells, B-cell-depleted T cells, or PBMCs; the material itself was cDNA or gDNA.

This clone was observed once. Authors' methods: Estimates of nucleated cell counts were drawn from the amplification of reference gene primers. This table comes from immunoSEQ multiplex PCR, and its TCRdb copy is limited to in-frame clones, with some not included. V, J and clone size reflect that table, while D and trimming were determined from the DNA. The profile shows about 130,000 clones, 85% to 90% of them singletons. The CDR3 length is 17 residues. Per the germline V gene, CDR1 is LNHDA and CDR2 is SQIVND (reference sequence). The ends were cut back, 10 bases at V and 0 bases at J, with 24 bases in the middle.

This receptor was taken from a woman of 80 years or more with acute or convalescent COVID-19. V and J are TRBV19 and TRBJ1-1, with D uncertain. Sequencing used peripheral blood. Written as DNA, the CDR3 is TGTGCCACTCGCGACTCGGGGAACCCAAATTTGAACACTGAAGCTTTCTTT. Its protein is CATRDSGNPNLNTEAFF. The whole variable domain, remainder taken from reference TRBV19 and TRBJ1-1, is DGGITQSPKYLFRKEGQNVTLSCEQNLNHDAMYWYRQDPGQGLRLIYYSQIVNDFQKGDIAEGYSVSREKKESFPLTVTSAQKNPTAFYLCATRDSGNPNLNTEAFFGQGTRLTVV.